The text below deals with one T cell receptor (beta chain). The data derive from a study of shared clonotypes between healthy human individuals. The CDR3 has 13 amino acids. Germline CDR1 is MNHNY and CDR2 is SVGAGI (reference sequence). Trimming shortened V by 2 bases and J by 6 bases, and 10 bases separated the two germline ends. Naive CD8 cells lacked CD45RO, underwent positive selection for CCR7 and left out terminally differentiated effector memory CD45RA+ cells. Data came from immunoSEQ multiplex PCR; TCRdb stores just in-frame clones and leaves some out. The sample contains some 2.1 million clones, about 95% of which appear only once.

Sequencing used naive CD8+ T cells sorted from blood. This clonotype was sampled from a man younger than 35 in good health. The gene calls are TRBV6-6 and TRBJ1-2, with D possibly TRBD1 on 5 matching bases. The CDR3 region is CASSYQGEDGYTF. DNA for the CDR3: TGTGCCAGCAGTTACCAAGGGGAGGATGGCTACACCTTC.